A single sample is the source of the 27 T cell receptor beta chains below, sequenced in a study of cytomegalovirus exposure and HLA in healthy donors. PCR was performed using 60 Vbeta and 13 Jbeta primers. Some clones are missing from TCRdb's copy, which holds only in-frame ones; the method was immunoSEQ multiplex PCR. Of around 54,000 clones detected, 80% appear once; the ten largest clones hold around 8%. The sample comprised PBMCs. The origin of the receptors is a man aged 25-45 years in good health and CMV-seropositive.

This clone is labeled medium-sized. V gene TRBV6-4 combines with J gene TRBJ2-3, with 8 bases aligning to TRBD2. In germline, CDR1 is MRHNA, CDR2 SNTAGT. V lost 3 bases, J lost 1 base, and 0 bases stayed unmatched. CDR3 size: 14 residues. For the CDR3, the DNA is TGTGCCAGCAGTGAAGCGGGGGGCACAGATACGCAGTATTTT. Its translation: CASSEAGGTDTQYF.

This chain connects TRBV29-1 to TRBJ2-7, with 7 bases identical to TRBD1. From germline, CDR1 is SQVTM and CDR2 ANQGSEA. Trimming cost V 4 bases and J 6 bases; bases outside gene matches: 3. The CDR3 extends over 11 amino acids. The DNA of the CDR3 is TGCAGCGTTGGGAAGGGGGCCGAGCAGTACTTC. Translation: CSVGKGAEQYF.

The J gene is TRBJ2-5, the V gene TRBV28; no clear D. CDR1 MDHEN and CDR2 SYDVKM come from the germline V gene. The V and J ends lost 6 bases and 2 bases respectively, with 16 bases between them. The CDR3 spans 15 residues. CDR3 sequence: CASRFTRTHQETQYF. The CDR3 nucleotides are TGTGCCAGCAGGTTCACACGAACCCATCAAGAGACCCAGTACTTC.

This rearrangement joins TRBV18 to TRBJ1-4, with D perhaps TRBD1 (5 bases). The CDR3 length is 17 residues. The V end was cut by 3 bases, the J end by 0 bases, with 14 bases between. Germline V gene data show CDR1 as KGHSH and CDR2 as LQKENI. CDR3 nucleotide sequence: TGTGCCAGCTCACCCACGAGTGGGGCCGCAACTAATGAAAAACTGTTTTTT. Encoded protein: CASSPTSGAATNEKLFF.

V and J are TRBV18 and TRBJ1-1; D gene uncertain. The length of the CDR3 is 13 residues. V lost 0 bases and J 7 bases, leaving 9 bases between the germline ends. Germline values: CDR1 KGHSH, CDR2 LQKENI. The chain's CDR3 is CASSPPFQNEAFF. The CDR3 DNA reads TGTGCCAGCTCACCACCGTTCCAAAATGAAGCTTTCTTT.

The chain links TRBV5-1 to TRBJ2-2, with D hard to call. V was clipped by 0 bases and J by 0 bases, with 3 bases between them. The CDR3 consists of 14 residues. The germline V gene has CDR1 SGHRS and CDR2 YFSETQ. The CDR3 loop is CASSLAPNTGELFF. The CDR3, as DNA: TGCGCCAGCAGCTTGGCTCCGAACACCGGGGAGCTGTTTTTT.

This clone is a singleton in its sample. The rearrangement links TRBV7-8 to TRBJ1-1, with D unclear. Per germline, CDR1 SGHVS and CDR2 FQNEAQ. This CDR3 spans 12 amino acids. The V gene lost 0 bases and the J gene lost 10 bases, with 9 bases spanning the gap. CDR3 coding DNA: TGTGCCAGCAGCTTAGCGATGGGAGCAGCTTTCTTT. This sequence encodes CASSLAMGAAFF.

The CDR3 loop reads CASSFGQPNYGYTF. CDR3 nucleotide sequence: TGTGCCAGCAGCTTTGGACAGCCTAACTATGGCTACACCTTC. The chain is built from TRBV7-9 and TRBJ1-2, with a possible D match to TRBD1 (6 bases). Per the germline V gene, CDR1 is SEHNR and CDR2 is FQNEAQ (reference sequence). This CDR3 is 14 amino acids long. Trimming stripped 3 bases from V and 0 bases from J, with 8 bases between.

The CDR3 DNA sequence: TGTGCCAGCAGCTTTACAGGGAGTCGTGCAGATACGCAGTATTTT. Its protein is CASSFTGSRADTQYF. The gene calls are TRBV11-2 and TRBJ2-3, with D perhaps matching TRBD1 (6 bases). The germline gives CDR1 SGHAT, CDR2 FQNNGV. The CDR3 runs 15 residues. Trimming took off 3 bases at V and 4 bases at J, with 14 bases between the two ends.

CDR3 residues: CASSEAGQGYNEQFF. DNA of the CDR3: TGCGCCAGCAGTGAAGCCGGACAGGGCTACAATGAGCAGTTCTTC. The rearrangement joins TRBV10-1 to TRBJ2-1, with 8 bases lining up with TRBD1. With V trimmed by 3 bases and J by 3 bases, 4 bases remained unmatched. Per germline, CDR1 WNHNN and CDR2 SYGVQD (reference sequence). This CDR3 comprises 15 residues.

V gene TRBV7-9 combines with J gene TRBJ1-5, with D hard to call. The CDR3 consists of 12 residues. The V gene lost 1 base and the J gene lost 8 bases, with 6 bases spanning the gap. CDR1 is SEHNR and CDR2 is FQNEAQ in the germline V gene (reference sequence). The CDR3 DNA sequence: TGTGCCAGCAGCTTAGGAGCTAAGCCCCAGCATTTT. It translates to CASSLGAKPQHF.

The chain carries TRBV6-1 and TRBJ2-7, with TRBD2 matching 7 bases. The CDR3 totals 13 residues. Trimming at V came to 6 bases and at J to 0 bases, leaving 2 bases not matched to a gene. Per germline, CDR1 MNHNS and CDR2 SASEGT. This CDR3 reads CASSRGGSYEQYF. CDR3 DNA sequence: TGTGCCAGCAGCCGCGGGGGCTCCTACGAGCAGTACTTC.

Written as DNA, the CDR3 is TGCAGCGTTGAAAGGGGAGGGCCCAGCACTGAAGCTTTCTTT. Encoded protein: CSVERGGPSTEAFF. This chain joins TRBV29-1 and TRBJ1-1; D is possibly TRBD1 (5 bases). CDR1 and CDR2 (germline): SQVTM, ANQGSEA. V dropped 2 bases and J dropped 4 bases, with 14 bases sitting between them. The CDR3 sequence is 14 residues long.

The V call is TRBV7-9, the J call TRBJ1-5; TRBD1 matches at 9 bases. Germline V gene sequence: CDR1 SEHNR, CDR2 FQNEAQ (reference sequence). V lost 4 bases, J lost 3 bases, and 4 bases stayed unmatched. CDR3 length equals 15 residues. CDR3 sequence reads: CASSWGTGINQPQHF. The CDR3 nucleotides are TGTGCCAGCAGCTGGGGGACAGGGATCAATCAGCCCCAGCATTTT.

The rearrangement uses TRBV27 and TRBJ2-2, with unresolved D. The V gene's germline CDR1 is MNHEY and CDR2 SMNVEV (reference sequence). This CDR3 comprises 13 residues. The V end was cut by 2 bases, the J end by 6 bases, with 7 bases between. The CDR3 here is CASSLNRAGELFF. The CDR3 DNA sequence: TGTGCCAGCAGTTTAAATCGCGCCGGGGAGCTGTTTTTT.

The chain couples TRBV7-9 to TRBJ2-3; the match to TRBD1 covers 7 bases. Germline V gene data show CDR1 as SEHNR and CDR2 as FQNEAQ (reference sequence). Losses at the gene ends were 1 base for V and 3 bases for J; bases not matched to a gene: 1. The CDR3 covers 14 residues. DNA for the CDR3: TGTGCCAGCAGCTTAGACAGGGGAACAGATACGCAGTATTTT. Its translation: CASSLDRGTDTQYF.

The chain carries TRBV5-6 and TRBJ2-5; 7 bases map to TRBD1. The V segment lost 2 bases and the J segment 3 bases; nucleotides outside the gene matches: 10. Germline-derived CDR1 and CDR2 are SGHDT and YYEEEE. This CDR3 region has 16 residues. CDR3 DNA: TGTGCCAGCAGCTTATGGGGACAGCCAAACAAAGAGACCCAGTACTTC. This encodes CASSLWGQPNKETQYF. Full variable domain (missing parts from reference TRBV5-6 and TRBJ2-5): DAGVTQSPTHLIKTRGQQVTLRCSPKSGHDTVSWYQQALGQGPQFIFQYYEEEERQRGNFPDRFSGHQFPNYSSELNVNALLLGDSALYLCASSLWGQPNKETQYFGPGTRLLVL.

The table lists this clone with a few counts. This chain joins TRBV19 and TRBJ1-4, with D unclear. The CDR3 is 15 residues long. The germline V and J ends were trimmed by 7 bases and 3 bases, with 15 bases remaining between them. Germline V gene data show CDR1 as LNHDA and CDR2 as SQIVND (reference sequence). Here the CDR3 DNA reads TGTGCCAGTATAGACTCGGCGCTCTCTAATGAAAAACTGTTTTTT. Protein product: CASIDSALSNEKLFF.

This clone was detected once. The CDR3 region has the DNA TGTGCCAGCTCACCCCGGACAGAGCCGAACACTGAAGCTTTCTTT. It encodes CASSPRTEPNTEAFF. V gene TRBV18 combines with J gene TRBJ1-1; maybe TRBD1 (6 bases). The CDR3 contains 15 residues. V was pared by 3 bases and J by 1 base, with 12 bases between. The germline V gene encodes CDR1 KGHSH and CDR2 LQKENI.

The chain joins TRBV10-2 to TRBJ1-1; TRBD1 might be the D (5 bases). V lost 2 bases, J lost 11 bases, and 21 bases lay in between. CDR3 size: 15 residues. Germline assignment: CDR1 WSHSY and CDR2 SAAADI. The CDR3 is CASSELSGTSEVAFF. The CDR3 DNA reads TGCGCCAGCAGTGAGCTATCCGGGACTAGTGAAGTGGCTTTCTTT.

J is TRBJ2-5 and V is TRBV6-1, with 10 bases aligning to TRBD1. The assigned J gene may be wrong: the sequence end matches TRBJ2-7 better. Germline CDR1 is MNHNS and CDR2 is SASEGT. CDR3 length: 15 amino acids. CDR3 coding DNA: TGTGCCAGCTCGACTCCCGGGACAGGGGCGTACGAGCAGTACTTC. It yields the protein CASSTPGTGAYEQYF.

The rearrangement links TRBV14 to TRBJ2-3; TRBD1 agrees at 7 bases. This CDR3 comprises 24 residues. V was clipped by 4 bases and J by 0 bases; unmatched bases: 31. The V gene's germline CDR1 is SGHDN and CDR2 FVKESK. The CDR3 nucleotides read TGTGCCAGCAGCCCTCTACCTTTAGACAGGGAAGAACCTCACCCACACCGTAGCACAGATACGCAGTATTTT. Its protein is CASSPLPLDREEPHPHRSTDTQYF.

The J gene is TRBJ1-4, the V gene TRBV27; D might be TRBD1 (6 bases). Trimming shortened V by 3 bases and J by 0 bases, and 17 bases separated the two germline ends. The CDR3 runs to 18 residues. Germline CDR1 MNHEY, CDR2 SMNVEV (reference sequence). The CDR3 DNA is TGTGCCAGCAGTTTCGCCAGCAGGGGCCTTGCAACTAATGAAAAACTGTTTTTT. It encodes CASSFASRGLATNEKLFF. Full variable domain (remainder filled in from reference TRBV27 and TRBJ1-4): EAQVTQNPRYLITVTGKKLTVTCSQNMNHEYMSWYRQDPGLGLRQIYYSMNVEVTDKGDVPEGYKVSRKEKRNFPLILESPSPNQTSLYFCASSFASRGLATNEKLFFGSGTQLSVL.

The chain combines TRBV5-1 with TRBJ2-5; 10 nucleotides agree with TRBD1. Trimming at V came to 7 bases and at J to 1 base, leaving 7 bases not matched to a gene. The CDR3 is 15 residues long. Germline V CDR1 and CDR2: SGHRS, YFSETQ. The CDR3 loop reads CASRQGAPAQETQYF. CDR3 in DNA: TGCGCCAGCCGACAGGGGGCCCCAGCCCAAGAGACCCAGTACTTC.

The chain employs TRBV27 and TRBJ2-5; D not resolved. CDR3 length: 13 amino acids. The germline CDR1 and CDR2 sequences are MNHEY and SMNVEV (reference sequence). Trimming removed 5 bases at V and 5 bases at J, with 12 bases between. Written as DNA, the CDR3 is TGTGCCAGCAGTCCGGAACAGTGGGAGACCCAGTACTTC. Protein sequence: CASSPEQWETQYF.

V gene TRBV2 combines with J gene TRBJ1-1; 8 bases are shared with TRBD1. Germline assignment: CDR1 SNHLY and CDR2 FYNNEI. Trimming cost V 6 bases and J 14 bases; bases outside gene matches: 20. The CDR3 is 15 amino acids. In DNA form, the CDR3 reads TGTGCCAGCAGGAAACAGGGACAGGCGGGAGGGGAGGGATTCTTT. Its protein product is CASRKQGQAGGEGFF. The whole variable domain, remainder taken from reference TRBV2 and TRBJ1-1, is EPEVTQTPSHQVTQMGQEVILRCVPISNHLYFYWYRQILGQKVEFLVSFYNNEISEKSEIFDDQFSVERPDGSNFTLKIRSTKLEDSAMYFCASRKQGQAGGEGFFGQGTRLTVV.

The chain uses TRBV4-2 and TRBJ2-3, with TRBD2 matching over 10 bases. The length of the CDR3 is 16 residues. The ends lost 0 bases at V and 1 base at J; junction bases unmatched: 1. Germline lookup yields CDR1 LGHNA and CDR2 YNFKEQ. CDR3 in DNA: TGTGCCAGCAGCCAAGATCTAGCGGGGGGCACAGATACGCAGTATTTT. As protein: CASSQDLAGGTDTQYF.